This T cell receptor (beta chain) was recovered during a study of CD8 T cells in Susac syndrome. Study-level results: That the number of individuals in its TCR sequencing and HLA analysis was relatively small was acknowledged by the study.

RNA, at 0.5 to 1 ug, was reverse transcribed with random hexamers. It was immunoSEQ multiplex PCR that amplified TCR beta CDR3 across 54 Vbeta and 13 Jbeta. TCRdb fed the immunoSEQ multiplex PCR reads into MiXCR, producing one record per CDR3 protein. This table holds around 300,000 distinct CDR3 sequences, under 95% found once. About this clonotype itself: The antigen remains unidentified.

This TCR derives from a human donor with multiple sclerosis. Sequences were obtained from CD4+ T cells from PBMCs.

The CDR3 loop reads CASSRTTDRGEAFF. CDR3 nucleotide sequence: TGCGCCAGCAGCCGTACCACAGACAGGGGTGAAGCTTTCTTT. The V and J genes are TRBV5-1 and TRBJ1-1; 8 bases line up with TRBD1. With V trimmed by 4 bases and J by 7 bases, 9 bases remained unmatched. The CDR3 contains 14 residues. In germline, CDR1 is SGHRS, CDR2 YFSETQ.